This TCR beta chain was profiled in a study of PD-L1 blockade in urothelial cancer. Some clones are missing from TCRdb's copy, which holds only in-frame ones; the method was immunoSEQ multiplex PCR. The data show tens of thousands of clones, with 70% to 90% seen just once and approximately 7.6% held by the top ten. Per the germline V gene, CDR1 is SGDLS and CDR2 is YYNGEE. The CDR3 length is 15 residues. V lost 0 bases, J lost 5 bases, and 12 bases lay in between. The clonotype was recovered from a man between 60 and 75 years old with urothelial cancer. The sequencing here drew on PBMCs, taken around atezolizumab (anti-PD-L1) treatment. This chain links TRBV9 with TRBJ2-1; D gene ambiguous. The CDR3 spells CASSVELRSHNEQFF. As DNA, the CDR3 is TGTGCCAGCAGCGTAGAGCTTCGAAGTCACAATGAGCAGTTCTTC.